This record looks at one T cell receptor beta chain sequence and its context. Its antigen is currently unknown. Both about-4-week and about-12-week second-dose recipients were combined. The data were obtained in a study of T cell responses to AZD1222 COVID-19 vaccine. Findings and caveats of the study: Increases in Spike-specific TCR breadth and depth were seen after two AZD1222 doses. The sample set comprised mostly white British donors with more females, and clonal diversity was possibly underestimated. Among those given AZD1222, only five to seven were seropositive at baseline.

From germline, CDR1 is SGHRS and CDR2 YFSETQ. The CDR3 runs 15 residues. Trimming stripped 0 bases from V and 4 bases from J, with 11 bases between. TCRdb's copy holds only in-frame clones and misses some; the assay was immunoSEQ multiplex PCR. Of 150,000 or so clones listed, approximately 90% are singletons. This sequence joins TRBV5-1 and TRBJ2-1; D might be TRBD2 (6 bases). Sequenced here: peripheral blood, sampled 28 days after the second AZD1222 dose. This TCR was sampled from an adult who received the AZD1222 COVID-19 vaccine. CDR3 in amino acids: CASSLGGGEYNEQFF. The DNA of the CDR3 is TGCGCCAGCAGCTTGGGGGGAGGAGAGTACAATGAGCAGTTCTTC.